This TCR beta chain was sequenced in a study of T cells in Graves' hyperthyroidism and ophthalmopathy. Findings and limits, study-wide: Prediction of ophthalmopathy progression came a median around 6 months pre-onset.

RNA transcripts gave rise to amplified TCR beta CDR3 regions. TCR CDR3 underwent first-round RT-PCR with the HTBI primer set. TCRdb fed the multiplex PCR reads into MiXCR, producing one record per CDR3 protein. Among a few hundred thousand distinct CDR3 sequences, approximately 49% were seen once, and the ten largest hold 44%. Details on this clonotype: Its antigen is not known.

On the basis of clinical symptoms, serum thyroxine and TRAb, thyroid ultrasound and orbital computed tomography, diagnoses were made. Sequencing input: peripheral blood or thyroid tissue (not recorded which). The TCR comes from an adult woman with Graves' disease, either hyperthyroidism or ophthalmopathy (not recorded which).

CDR3 residues: CASTLTGHTSPLHF. Written as DNA, the CDR3 is TGTGCCAGCACACTTACAGGCCACACATCACCCCTCCACTTT. The V gene is TRBV2, the J gene TRBJ1-6; tentatively, D is TRBD1 (5 bases). CDR1 SNHLY and CDR2 FYNNEI come from the germline V gene. Trimming pared 7 bases from V and 10 bases from J, leaving 17 bases between. The CDR3 is made up of 14 amino acids. The full variable domain, its missing parts supplied by reference TRBV2 and TRBJ1-6, is EPEVTQTPSHQVTQMGQEVILRCVPISNHLYFYWYRQILGQKVEFLVSFYNNEISEKSEIFDDQFSVERPDGSNFTLKIRSTKLEDSAMYFCASTLTGHTSPLHFGNGTRLTVT.